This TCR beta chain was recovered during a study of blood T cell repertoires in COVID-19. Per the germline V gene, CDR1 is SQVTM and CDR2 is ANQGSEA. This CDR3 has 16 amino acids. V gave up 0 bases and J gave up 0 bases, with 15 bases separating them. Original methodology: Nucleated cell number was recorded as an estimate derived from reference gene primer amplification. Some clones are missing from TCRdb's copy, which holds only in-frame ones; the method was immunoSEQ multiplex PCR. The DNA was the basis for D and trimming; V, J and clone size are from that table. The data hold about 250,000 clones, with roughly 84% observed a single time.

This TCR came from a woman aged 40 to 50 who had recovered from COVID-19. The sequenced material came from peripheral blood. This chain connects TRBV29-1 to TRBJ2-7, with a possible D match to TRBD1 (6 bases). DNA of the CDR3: TGCAGCGTTGAAGATAGGAGACGGGACAACTCCTACGAGCAGTACTTC. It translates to CSVEDRRRDNSYEQYF.